These 27 T cell receptor beta chains were all obtained from the same sample, sequenced in a study of identical twins. TCRdb analysed the 5' RACE reads with MiXCR anew, one entry per CDR3 protein. The sample consists of over 250,000 distinct CDR3 sequences, more than 8% of them appearing once. These records were also assigned to another study, of yellow fever vaccine responses in identical twins.

The sequenced sample was CD8+ T cells sorted from blood. The receptors derive from a woman younger than 30 in good health.

There are many counts of this clonotype. The chain joins TRBV7-9 to TRBJ2-7; D may be TRBD1 (7 bases). This CDR3 has 14 amino acids. Looked up from germline, CDR1 is SEHNR and CDR2 is FQNEAQ (reference sequence). With 11 bases removed from V and 1 base from J, the gap between germline ends came to 18 bases. CDR3 DNA: TGTGCCGGGACTGACAGGGCAAATTCCTACGAGCAGTACTTC. Translation: CAGTDRANSYEQYF.

This clonotype has a handful of counts. The chain has TRBV28 and TRBJ1-1, with D hard to call. The CDR3 runs 15 residues. V was shortened by 2 bases and J by 3 bases, with 13 bases between the two germline ends. Germline CDR1 and CDR2: MDHEN and SYDVKM. Written as DNA, the CDR3 is TGTGCCAGCAGTTTAAGTTATGCGGAGGACACTGAAGCTTTCTTT. It is translated as CASSLSYAEDTEAFF.

This clonotype was seen more than once but under ten times. The chain employs TRBV5-6 and TRBJ2-1; tentative D call: TRBD2 (5 bases). The V end lost 4 bases, the J end lost 0 bases, and 11 bases lay between the germline ends. The germline V gene encodes CDR1 SGHDT and CDR2 YYEEEE. CDR3 length equals 15 residues. The DNA for the CDR3 is TGTGCCAGCAGCCTGACTAACATCTCCTACAATGAGCAGTTCTTC. Amino acid sequence: CASSLTNISYNEQFF.

This clonotype was seen more than once but under ten times. The chain employs TRBV29-1 and TRBJ1-1; D call uncertain. CDR1 is SQVTM, CDR2 ANQGSEA, per germline. Trimming shortened V by 0 bases and J by 0 bases, and 11 bases separated the two germline ends. The CDR3 is made up of 15 amino acids. For the CDR3, the DNA is TGCAGCGTTGAAGATAGCGAGGGCTTGAACACTGAAGCTTTCTTT. This encodes CSVEDSEGLNTEAFF.

This chain uses TRBV20-1 with TRBJ1-4; possibly TRBD1 for D (5 bases). The CDR3 is made up of 16 amino acids. The ends were cut back, 0 bases at V and 8 bases at J, with 19 bases in the middle. CDR1 and CDR2 (germline): DFQATT, SNEGSKA (reference sequence). This CDR3 reads CSARDSLRGAYEKLFF. DNA of the CDR3: TGCAGTGCTAGAGATTCCCTGAGGGGCGCATACGAAAAACTGTTTTTT.

This clonotype was observed many times. The V gene is TRBV4-1, the J gene TRBJ2-3; 9 nucleotides agree with TRBD2. Germline loops: CDR1 MGHRA, CDR2 YSYEKL. Trimming removed 3 bases from V and 0 bases from J; junction bases left unmatched: 7. The CDR3 is 17 amino acids. CDR3 coding DNA: TGCGCCAGCAGCCACCTACCGACTAGCGGTAGCACAGATACGCAGTATTTT. Translating it yields CASSHLPTSGSTDTQYF.

This clonotype was detected a few times. V and J are TRBV4-3 and TRBJ2-7; the D gene is possibly TRBD1 (6 bases). Per the germline V gene, CDR1 is LGHNA and CDR2 is YSLEER. V shed 1 base and J shed 2 bases, with 12 bases lying between them. The CDR3 spans 15 residues. CDR3 in amino acids: CASSQAEGGPYEQYF. CDR3 nucleotides: TGCGCCAGCAGCCAAGCAGAAGGGGGTCCCTACGAGCAGTACTTC.

This rearrangement joins TRBV3-1 to TRBJ2-5, with D uncertain. The V end lost 4 bases, the J end lost 2 bases, and 11 bases lay between the germline ends. In germline, CDR1 is LGHDT, CDR2 YNNKEL (reference sequence). This CDR3 spans 14 amino acids. CDR3 sequence: CASSPRLCQETQYF. The CDR3 DNA reads as TGTGCCAGCAGCCCCCGACTGTGTCAAGAGACCCAGTACTTC.

This clonotype was counted only a few times. The rearrangement links TRBV20-1 to TRBJ2-1; D unclear. The germline CDR1 and CDR2 sequences are DFQATT and SNEGSKA (reference sequence). The CDR3 consists of 13 residues. The V and J ends lost 0 bases and 3 bases respectively, with 6 bases between them. CDR3 sequence (DNA): TGCAGTGCTAGAGACCCCCGCTACAATGAGCAGTTCTTC. Residues: CSARDPRYNEQFF.

This clonotype has more than one count but fewer than ten. The chain couples TRBV7-9 to TRBJ2-7; 14 bases are shared with TRBD2. This CDR3 comprises 16 residues. Germline CDR1 reads SEHNR; CDR2 reads FQNEAQ (reference sequence). The V segment lost 4 bases and the J segment 4 bases; nucleotides outside the gene matches: 6. CDR3 sequence (DNA): TGTGCCAGCAGCTACGATAGACTAGCGGGAGGGTACGAGCAGTACTTC. Amino acid sequence: CASSYDRLAGGYEQYF.

The CDR3 sequence is CASSLIRNTEAFF. CDR3 nucleotides: TGTGCCAGCAGTTTAATCAGAAACACTGAAGCTTTCTTT. The V gene is TRBV28, the J gene TRBJ1-1; D call uncertain. The CDR3 has 13 residues. With 2 bases removed from V and 2 bases from J, the gap between germline ends came to 6 bases. Germline-derived CDR1 and CDR2 are MDHEN and SYDVKM.

The sample holds many counts of this clonotype. The CDR3 region has the DNA TGTGCCAGCAGCTTAGTGGCGCGGGGGGCCTACAATGAGCAGTTCTTC. The encoded protein is CASSLVARGAYNEQFF. The chain couples TRBV11-1 to TRBJ2-1; TRBD2 agrees at 8 bases. Germline CDR1 is SGHAT and CDR2 is FQDESV (reference sequence). The CDR3 has 16 amino acids. J was trimmed by 2 bases and V by 1 base; bases with no gene match: 4.

This clonotype was counted between two and nine times. The V call is TRBV7-9, the J call TRBJ2-7; D might be TRBD2 (6 bases). Germline CDR1 SEHNR, CDR2 FQNEAQ (reference sequence). Trimming cost V 5 bases and J 5 bases, with 13 bases left between them. The CDR3 covers 13 residues. CDR3 sequence: CASSLIGGNEQYF. The CDR3 DNA sequence: TGTGCCAGCAGCCTTATTGGGGGGAACGAGCAGTACTTC.

This sequence joins TRBV20-1 and TRBJ2-3; 8 bases are shared with TRBD2. V dropped 1 base and J dropped 2; count of bases not matched to a gene: 5. The CDR3 sequence is 15 residues long. Germline CDR1 reads DFQATT; CDR2 reads SNEGSKA (reference sequence). The CDR3 loop reads CSARALAGNTDTQYF. CDR3 nucleotides: TGCAGTGCTAGAGCGCTAGCGGGTAACACAGATACGCAGTATTTT.

This clonotype has ten or more counts. The chain uses TRBV6-2 or TRBV6-3 and TRBJ2-1; the D is unclear. V lost 0 bases, J lost 8 bases, and 8 bases lay in between. Germline CDR1 is MNHEY and CDR2 is SVGEGT. This CDR3 has 13 amino acids. The CDR3 DNA follows: TGTGCCAGCAGTTACTCGCAGTTCTATGAGCAGTTCTTC. Translating it yields CASSYSQFYEQFF.

This clonotype was counted a few times. The V gene is TRBV3-1, the J gene TRBJ2-7; TRBD1 matches 9 bases. The CDR3 has 17 amino acids. J lost 2 bases, V lost 3 bases, and 11 bases had no gene match. The germline V gene encodes CDR1 LGHDT and CDR2 YNNKEL (reference sequence). CDR3 DNA: TGTGCCAGCAGCCAGGGACAGGGCGCTAGTTCGCCCTACGAGCAGTACTTC. The encoded protein is CASSQGQGASSPYEQYF.

Many counts were recorded for this clonotype. The chain uses TRBV5-5 and TRBJ2-7; D may correspond to TRBD1 or TRBD2 (6 bases each). The V and J ends lost 3 bases and 5 bases respectively, with 15 bases between them. This CDR3 is 14 amino acids long. CDR1 and CDR2 from the germline V gene are SGHKS and YYEKEE (reference sequence). Written as DNA, the CDR3 is TGTGCCAGCAGCTACGCGCAGGGGACTCACGAGCAGTACTTC. Residues: CASSYAQGTHEQYF.

Here the CDR3 reads CASSEYSGDSYNEQFF. CDR3 DNA: TGTGCCAGCAGTGAATACAGCGGAGACTCCTACAATGAGCAGTTCTTC. The rearrangement uses TRBV25-1 and TRBJ2-1, with D possibly TRBD2 on 5 matching bases. V shed 0 bases and J shed 0 bases, with 9 bases lying between them. This CDR3 region has 16 residues. Germline CDR1 and CDR2: MGHDK and SYGVNS.

V is TRBV7-6 and J is TRBJ2-5, with 9 nucleotides matching TRBD1. Trimming cost V 4 bases and J 4 bases; bases outside gene matches: 10. The germline V gene encodes CDR1 SGHVS and CDR2 FNYEAQ. The CDR3 is 16 residues long. In nucleotides, the CDR3 is TGTGCCAGCAGCTCACCAGGACAGGGGCGGCGAGAGACCCAGTACTTC. As protein: CASSSPGQGRRETQYF. Based on the CDR3 plus reference TRBV7-6 and TRBJ2-5, the full variable domain is GAGVSQSPRYKVTKRGQDVALRCDPISGHVSLYWYRQALGQGPEFLTYFNYEAQQDKSGLPNDRFSAERPEGSISTLTIQRTEQRDSAMYRCASSSPGQGRRETQYFGPGTRLLVL.

The rearrangement links TRBV2 to TRBJ2-1, with 8 nucleotides matching TRBD2. This CDR3 comprises 18 residues. Trimming removed 11 bases from V and 0 bases from J; junction bases left unmatched: 18. Germline loops: CDR1 SNHLY, CDR2 FYNNEI. The CDR3 is CARWGEGGSGSSYNEQFF. DNA of the CDR3: TGTGCCCGCTGGGGGGAGGGTGGGAGCGGGAGCTCCTACAATGAGCAGTTCTTC.

This clonotype was detected a few times. This chain joins TRBV4-1 and TRBJ2-3, with TRBD1 as a possible D gene (5 bases). CDR1 is MGHRA and CDR2 is YSYEKL in the germline V gene. V was pared by 1 base and J by 3 bases, with 11 bases between. The CDR3 consists of 15 residues. CDR3: CASSQVPGNTDTQYF. CDR3 DNA sequence: TGCGCCAGCAGCCAAGTGCCAGGGAATACAGATACGCAGTATTTT.

In its sample, this clonotype was seen a few times. The CDR3 nucleotides read TGTGCCAGCAGCCCCCTTTCGTTTACCGGCACAGATACGCAGTATTTT. Protein sequence: CASSPLSFTGTDTQYF. The chain has TRBV16 and TRBJ2-3; D not resolved. Per the germline V gene, CDR1 is KGHSY and CDR2 is FQNENV. V was clipped by 4 bases and J by 1 base, with 15 bases between them. This CDR3 region has 16 residues.

In this sample, this clonotype turned up a few times. The chain couples TRBV20-1 to TRBJ2-7, with 12 bases lining up with TRBD2. Trimming took 3 bases from V and 4 from J; bases not matched to a gene: 4. The CDR3 has 14 amino acids. The germline V gene has CDR1 DFQATT and CDR2 SNEGSKA (reference sequence). The CDR3 spells CSARATSGSYEQYF. CDR3 coding DNA: TGCAGTGCTAGGGCGACTAGCGGGAGTTACGAGCAGTACTTC.

This clonotype was detected many times. The chain couples TRBV7-2 to TRBJ2-3, with D unresolved. This CDR3 comprises 19 residues. The V end was cut by 2 bases, the J end by 2 bases, with 23 bases between. In germline, CDR1 is SGHTA, CDR2 FQGNSA. This CDR3 reads CASSLPDQYGQENTDTQYF. The CDR3, as DNA: TGTGCCAGCAGCTTACCGGATCAATACGGTCAGGAGAACACAGATACGCAGTATTTT.

The rearrangement uses TRBV19 and TRBJ2-7, with 7 bases identical to TRBD1. Germline trimming cut 5 bases from V and 2 bases from J; bases unmatched to any gene: 12. Germline V gene data show CDR1 as LNHDA and CDR2 as SQIVND (reference sequence). The CDR3 runs to 16 residues. CDR3 protein: CASSPRLGDSPYEQYF. In nucleotides, the CDR3 is TGTGCCAGTAGTCCTAGATTGGGGGACAGTCCCTACGAGCAGTACTTC.

There are many counts of this clonotype. The genes are TRBV15 and TRBJ2-7; 13 nucleotides match TRBD2. Germline V gene sequence: CDR1 LNHNV, CDR2 YYDKDF (reference sequence). J was trimmed by 2 bases and V by 4 bases; bases with no gene match: 2. The CDR3 length is 15 residues. CDR3 sequence reads: CATSITSGGAYEQYF. The CDR3 region has the DNA TGTGCCACCAGCATAACTAGCGGGGGGGCCTACGAGCAGTACTTC.

The chain has TRBV5-1 and TRBJ1-1; no definite D call. This CDR3 has 12 residues. Germline assignment: CDR1 SGHRS and CDR2 YFSETQ. Trimming pared 4 bases from V and 4 bases from J, leaving 8 bases between. Written as DNA, the CDR3 is TGCGCCAGCAGCCTCAGTAGCACTGAAGCTTTCTTT. It specifies CASSLSSTEAFF.